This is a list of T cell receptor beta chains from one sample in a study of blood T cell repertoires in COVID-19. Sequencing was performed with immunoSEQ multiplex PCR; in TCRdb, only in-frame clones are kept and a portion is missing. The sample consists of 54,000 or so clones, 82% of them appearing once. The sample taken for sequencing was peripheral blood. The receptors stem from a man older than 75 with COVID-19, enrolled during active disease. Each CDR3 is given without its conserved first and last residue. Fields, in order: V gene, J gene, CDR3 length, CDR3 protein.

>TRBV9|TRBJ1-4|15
ASSVSPPQGPGEKLF
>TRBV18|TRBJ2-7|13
ASSPFPRTGHEQY
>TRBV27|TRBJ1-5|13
ASSLVRGSNQPQH
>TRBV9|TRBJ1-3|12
ASSVVDAYGTIY
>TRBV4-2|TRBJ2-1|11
ASSQDQDREQF
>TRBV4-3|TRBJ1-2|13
ASSQATAFSGGYT
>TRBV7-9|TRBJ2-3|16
ASSLAAGGVTSTDTQY
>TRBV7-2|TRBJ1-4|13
ASSLRGTGREKLF
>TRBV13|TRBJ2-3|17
ASSLDVGLAGERTDTQY
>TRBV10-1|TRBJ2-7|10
ASRTAWAEQY
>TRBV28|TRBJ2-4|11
ASSPSRLAVQY
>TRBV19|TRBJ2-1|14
ASSPPNGQLNNEQF
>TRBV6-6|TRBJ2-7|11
ASTPGGSYEQY
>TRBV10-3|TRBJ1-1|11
ATGDRGRTEAF
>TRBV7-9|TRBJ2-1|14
ASSLDPPRGFNEQF
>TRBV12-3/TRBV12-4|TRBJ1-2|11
ASSLMSVYGYT
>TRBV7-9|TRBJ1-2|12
ASSLAGGPDGYT
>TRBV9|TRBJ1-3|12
ASSVVGAGDTIY
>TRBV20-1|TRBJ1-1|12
SASDLVGDTEAF
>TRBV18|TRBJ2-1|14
ASSPLAGRNENEQF
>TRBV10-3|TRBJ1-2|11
AITDDRRYGYT
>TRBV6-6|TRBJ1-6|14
ASSYFPGTNNSPLH
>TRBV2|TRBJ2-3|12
ASGWGGLTDTQY
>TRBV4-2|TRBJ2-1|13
ASSQRNGVYNEQF
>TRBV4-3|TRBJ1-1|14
ASSLAPQGANTEAF
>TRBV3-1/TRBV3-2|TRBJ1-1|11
ASSQLLNTEAF
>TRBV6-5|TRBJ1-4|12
ASSYRTANEKLF
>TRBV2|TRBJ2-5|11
ASSVLLQETQY
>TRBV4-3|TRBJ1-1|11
ASSQDREHQAF
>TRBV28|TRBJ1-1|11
ASGANSNTEAF
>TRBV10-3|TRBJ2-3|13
AISEDVGYTDTQY
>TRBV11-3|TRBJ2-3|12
ASSSPASGDTQY
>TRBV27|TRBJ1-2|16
ASSLAGTGAATNYGYT
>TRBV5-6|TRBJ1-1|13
ASSELMEGRTEAF
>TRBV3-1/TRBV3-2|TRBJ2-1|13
ASSRTSGGDNEQF
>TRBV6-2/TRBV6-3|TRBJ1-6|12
ASSFGRGNSPLH
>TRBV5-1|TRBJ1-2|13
ASSLDGGRAGDYT
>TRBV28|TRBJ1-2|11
ASSLRGSYGYT
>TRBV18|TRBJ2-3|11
ASSPPTTDTQY
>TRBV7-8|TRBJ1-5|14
ASSEPRGPGNQPQH
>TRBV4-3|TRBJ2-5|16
ASSQRAPRQGWYETQY
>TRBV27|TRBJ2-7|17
ASSFAPLRIPGQGVEQY
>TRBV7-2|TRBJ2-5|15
ASSLVPNSGASGTQY
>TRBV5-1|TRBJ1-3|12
ASSEQGAGNTIY
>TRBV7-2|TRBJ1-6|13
ASSSPTGYNSPLH
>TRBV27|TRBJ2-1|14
ASSLLGGSNPNEQF
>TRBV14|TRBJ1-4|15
ASSLVGTTFTNEKLF
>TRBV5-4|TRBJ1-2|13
ASSLASTGFYGYT